Listed below are T cell receptor beta chains from one sample, sequenced in a study of CD8 T cells in Susac syndrome. TCRdb processed the immunoSEQ multiplex PCR reads anew with MiXCR; each CDR3 protein has one entry. The data hold roughly 120,000 distinct CDR3 sequences, with 90% to 95% observed a single time. The sample comprised CD4+ T cells from PBMCs. These receptors were taken from a human donor with multiple sclerosis. CDR3s include the opening cysteine and the closing phenylalanine or tryptophan. D genes are given only for firm matches. Size is stated for part of the rows, as once, few or many counts, or as a class when the clone is expanded.

j_gene: TRBJ1-2
d_gene: .
abundance: .
v_gene: TRBV20-1
CDR3nt: TGCAGTGCCGTCGGGGCAGACAGCGACTATGGCTACACCTTC
CDR3aa: CSAVGADSDYGYTF

j_gene: TRBJ2-5
d_gene: .
abundance: .
v_gene: TRBV10-3
CDR3nt: TGTGCCATCAGTGAACAGACCCGAAAAGAGACCCAGTACTTC
CDR3aa: CAISEQTRKETQYF

j_gene: TRBJ2-7
d_gene: .
abundance: .
v_gene: TRBV18
CDR3nt: TGTGCCAGCTGCGCCGGGAGAGCCTACGAGCAGTACTTC
CDR3aa: CASCAGRAYEQYF

j_gene: TRBJ1-1
d_gene: TRBD1
abundance: .
v_gene: TRBV19
CDR3nt: TGTGCCAGTAGTACCCAGACAGGGGGGACTGAAGCTTTCTTT
CDR3aa: CASSTQTGGTEAFF

j_gene: TRBJ1-5
d_gene: .
abundance: .
v_gene: TRBV6-1
CDR3nt: TGTGCCAGCACCTCGGGGTGGGGGGCGCGGGAGCATCAGCCCCAGCATTTT
CDR3aa: CASTSGWGAREHQPQHF

j_gene: TRBJ2-7
d_gene: .
abundance: .
v_gene: TRBV3-1
CDR3nt: TGTGCCAGCAGCCAAGAGGGCAGCTTCTCCTACGAGCAGTACTTC
CDR3aa: CASSQEGSFSYEQYF

j_gene: TRBJ1-5
d_gene: .
abundance: once
v_gene: TRBV19
CDR3nt: TGTGCCAGTAGTGTCCACATGGAAAGCAATCAGCCCCAGCATTTT
CDR3aa: CASSVHMESNQPQHF

j_gene: TRBJ2-7
d_gene: .
abundance: .
v_gene: TRBV20-1
CDR3nt: TGCAGTGCTAGAAACGAATACGAGCAGTACTTC
CDR3aa: CSARNEYEQYF

j_gene: TRBJ1-1
d_gene: .
abundance: .
v_gene: TRBV11-2
CDR3nt: TGTGCCAGCAGCTTAGGATTGGCCCTCGGTGGGACTGAAGCTTTCTTT
CDR3aa: CASSLGLALGGTEAFF

j_gene: TRBJ2-2
d_gene: .
abundance: .
v_gene: TRBV19
CDR3nt: TGTGCCAGTACCCTCAGGGCTCAACCAACCGGGGAGCTGTTTTTT
CDR3aa: CASTLRAQPTGELFF

j_gene: TRBJ2-1
d_gene: .
abundance: .
v_gene: TRBV5-4
CDR3nt: TGTGCCAGCAGCCCAACGGGTCAGCCTCAGTTCTTC
CDR3aa: CASSPTGQPQFF

j_gene: TRBJ2-4
d_gene: .
abundance: .
v_gene: TRBV6-1
CDR3nt: TGTGCCAGCAGTGATATGGGAAGCACCAAAAACATTCAGTACTTC
CDR3aa: CASSDMGSTKNIQYF

j_gene: TRBJ1-2
d_gene: .
abundance: .
v_gene: TRBV30
CDR3nt: TGTGCCTGGAGTGAGACAGGCCGATACTATGGCTACACCTTC
CDR3aa: CAWSETGRYYGYTF

j_gene: TRBJ1-2
d_gene: .
abundance: .
v_gene: TRBV2
CDR3nt: TGTGCCAGTCAAGGGAGGGACTATGGCTACACCTTC
CDR3aa: CASQGRDYGYTF

j_gene: TRBJ2-3
d_gene: TRBD2
abundance: .
v_gene: TRBV20-1
CDR3nt: TGCAGTGCTCCCCTGACTAGCGGGGTGTGGGCAGATACGCAGTATTTT
CDR3aa: CSAPLTSGVWADTQYF

j_gene: TRBJ2-5
d_gene: .
abundance: .
v_gene: TRBV25-1
CDR3nt: TGTGCCAGCATGGTGGGTGAGACCCAGTACTTC
CDR3aa: CASMVGETQYF

j_gene: TRBJ2-2
d_gene: .
abundance: .
v_gene: TRBV9
CDR3nt: TGTGCCAGCAGCGTAGCCGGGAGCGGGTACCCCGGGGAGCTGTTTTTT
CDR3aa: CASSVAGSGYPGELFF

j_gene: TRBJ1-5
d_gene: .
abundance: .
v_gene: TRBV12-3/TRBV12-4
CDR3nt: TGTGCCAGCACCCCAGGACAGAAGAGCAATCAGCCCCAGCATTTT
CDR3aa: CASTPGQKSNQPQHF

j_gene: TRBJ2-3
d_gene: .
abundance: .
v_gene: TRBV5-1
CDR3nt: TGCGCCAGCAGCTTGGGCTCGGGGGATACGCAGTATTTT
CDR3aa: CASSLGSGDTQYF

j_gene: TRBJ1-5
d_gene: TRBD1
abundance: .
v_gene: TRBV20-1
CDR3nt: TGCAGTGCTCCCTCCTCCGGGACAGGCCCTCCTTATCAGCCCCAGCATTTT
CDR3aa: CSAPSSGTGPPYQPQHF

j_gene: TRBJ1-5
d_gene: .
abundance: .
v_gene: TRBV7-6
CDR3nt: TGTGCCAGCAGCGCATTAGGGGATCAGCCCCAGCATTTT
CDR3aa: CASSALGDQPQHF

j_gene: TRBJ2-3
d_gene: .
abundance: .
v_gene: TRBV7-2
CDR3nt: TGTGCCAGCAGCCCACGACAGAGCACAGATACGCAGTATTTT
CDR3aa: CASSPRQSTDTQYF

j_gene: TRBJ2-5
d_gene: TRBD1
abundance: .
v_gene: TRBV7-9
CDR3nt: TGTGCCAGCAGCTTAGCCACTGGACAGGGAGGAGAGACCCAGTACTTC
CDR3aa: CASSLATGQGGETQYF

j_gene: TRBJ2-5
d_gene: .
abundance: .
v_gene: TRBV29-1
CDR3nt: TGCAGCTCATGGTCTCTCCCGGAGACCCAGTACTTC
CDR3aa: CSSWSLPETQYF

j_gene: TRBJ2-3
d_gene: .
abundance: .
v_gene: TRBV14
CDR3nt: TGTGCCAGCAGCCAAGGGGATAGCGGTTACACAGATACGCAGTATTTT
CDR3aa: CASSQGDSGYTDTQYF

j_gene: TRBJ2-7
d_gene: .
abundance: .
v_gene: TRBV7-2
CDR3nt: TGTGCCAGCAGCCGGACAGTGGCCAACTACGAGCAGTACTTC
CDR3aa: CASSRTVANYEQYF

j_gene: TRBJ2-4
d_gene: TRBD2
abundance: .
v_gene: TRBV19
CDR3nt: TGTGCCAGTCGTAGCGGGGGCGGGGACATTCAGTACTTC
CDR3aa: CASRSGGGDIQYF

j_gene: TRBJ2-5
d_gene: TRBD2
abundance: .
v_gene: TRBV19
CDR3nt: TGTGCCAGTAACGCCCCCGGGGGGGAGACCCAGTACTTC
CDR3aa: CASNAPGGETQYF

j_gene: TRBJ1-2
d_gene: .
abundance: .
v_gene: TRBV12-3/TRBV12-4
CDR3nt: TGTGCCAGCAGAGTTACGGGAGGGGGAACAGGGAATCACTATGGCTACACCTTC
CDR3aa: CASRVTGGGTGNHYGYTF

j_gene: TRBJ1-2
d_gene: .
abundance: once
v_gene: TRBV3-1
CDR3nt: TGTGCCAGCAGCCACCCCGAGGGCTATCATGGCTACACCTTC
CDR3aa: CASSHPEGYHGYTF

j_gene: TRBJ1-2
d_gene: .
abundance: .
v_gene: TRBV7-2
CDR3nt: TGTGCCAGCAGCGTAGGAGTCTATGGCTACACCTTC
CDR3aa: CASSVGVYGYTF

j_gene: TRBJ1-1
d_gene: .
abundance: .
v_gene: TRBV5-4
CDR3nt: TGTGCCAGCAGCCGCCCAGGGCCTACCGTGAACACTGAAGCTTTCTTT
CDR3aa: CASSRPGPTVNTEAFF

j_gene: TRBJ1-4
d_gene: .
abundance: once
v_gene: TRBV24-1
CDR3nt: TGTGCCACCAGTGACGGGGATGAAAAACTGTTTTTT
CDR3aa: CATSDGDEKLFF

j_gene: TRBJ1-2
d_gene: TRBD1
abundance: .
v_gene: TRBV5-1
CDR3nt: TGCGCCAGCAGCTATGAGAGGGGGCGCGGCTATGGCTACACCTTC
CDR3aa: CASSYERGRGYGYTF

j_gene: TRBJ2-1
d_gene: .
abundance: .
v_gene: TRBV12-3/TRBV12-4
CDR3nt: TGTGCCAGCACCCTGGGGGTTGAGCAGTTCTTC
CDR3aa: CASTLGVEQFF

j_gene: TRBJ2-5
d_gene: .
abundance: .
v_gene: TRBV2
CDR3nt: TGTGCCAGCATCCAGGGCGGGGAGACCCAGTACTTC
CDR3aa: CASIQGGETQYF

j_gene: TRBJ1-4
d_gene: .
abundance: .
v_gene: TRBV2
CDR3nt: TGTGCCAGCAGTGCAGGGCGGAATGAAAAACTGTTTTTT
CDR3aa: CASSAGRNEKLFF

j_gene: TRBJ2-3
d_gene: .
abundance: .
v_gene: TRBV5-6
CDR3nt: TGTGCCAGCAGCTTCCGGGACCCCCAGAGTGATACGCAGTATTTT
CDR3aa: CASSFRDPQSDTQYF

j_gene: TRBJ2-7
d_gene: TRBD1
abundance: once
v_gene: TRBV10-2
CDR3nt: TGCGCCAGCAGATCCGGGACAGGGGAAACCTACGAGCAGTACTTC
CDR3aa: CASRSGTGETYEQYF

j_gene: TRBJ1-5
d_gene: .
abundance: .
v_gene: TRBV4-3
CDR3nt: TGCGCCAGCAGCCAAGATGAGGGTCAGCCCCAGCATTTT
CDR3aa: CASSQDEGQPQHF

j_gene: TRBJ1-1
d_gene: .
abundance: few
v_gene: TRBV5-4
CDR3nt: TGTGCCAGCAGCCCGCCATGGGGGCAGCTGAACACTGAAGCTTTCTTT
CDR3aa: CASSPPWGQLNTEAFF

j_gene: TRBJ2-2
d_gene: TRBD2
abundance: .
v_gene: TRBV10-3
CDR3nt: TGTGCCATCACCTTGAACCCGGGACTAGCGGGGGGCCAGGAGACCGGGGAGCTGTTTTTT
CDR3aa: CAITLNPGLAGGQETGELFF

j_gene: TRBJ2-6
d_gene: .
abundance: .
v_gene: TRBV2
CDR3nt: TGTGCCAGCAGTGGTACAGGTGGGACCAACGTCCTGACTTTC
CDR3aa: CASSGTGGTNVLTF

j_gene: TRBJ2-3
d_gene: TRBD1
abundance: .
v_gene: TRBV7-6
CDR3nt: TGTGCCAGCAGCTTAGCATACAGGGGGCGGACAGATACGCAGTATTTT
CDR3aa: CASSLAYRGRTDTQYF

j_gene: TRBJ2-7
d_gene: TRBD1
abundance: .
v_gene: TRBV12-5
CDR3nt: TGTGCTAGTGGTTTGGGACAGGGACAGGGATCCTACGAGCAGTACTTC
CDR3aa: CASGLGQGQGSYEQYF

j_gene: TRBJ2-7
d_gene: TRBD1
abundance: few
v_gene: TRBV18
CDR3nt: TGTGCCAGCTCAACCGGGACAGCCTACGAGCAGTACTTC
CDR3aa: CASSTGTAYEQYF

j_gene: TRBJ2-7
d_gene: TRBD2
abundance: .
v_gene: TRBV4-1
CDR3nt: TGCGCCAGCAGCCAAGCCTTAGGGGAGGGAAAGGCACCTTTCTACGAGCAGTACTTC
CDR3aa: CASSQALGEGKAPFYEQYF

j_gene: TRBJ2-1
d_gene: TRBD2
abundance: .
v_gene: TRBV7-2
CDR3nt: TGTGCCAGCAGCTTGGGACTAGGTAATACCCCCCTCTACAATGAGCAGTTCTTC
CDR3aa: CASSLGLGNTPLYNEQFF